This TCR beta chain originates from a study of T cells after yellow fever vaccination. As for the study in general: Low-cell-number fractions underwent preparation using SMART-Seq v4 Ultra Low Input.

A single record per CDR3 protein comes from TCRdb applying MiXCR to the 5' RACE reads. The table shows some 150,000 distinct CDR3 sequences, with 5% to 8% occurring only once. Of note for this clonotype: Its target is unknown. Possible read error: a much larger clone is one base away.

Germline loops: CDR1 DFQATT, CDR2 SNEGSKA (reference sequence). The CDR3 runs to 15 residues. Study-level points and caveats: Most primary-vaccination clones reappeared after the booster (about 97% CD4, roughly 90% CD8).

The clonotype comes from a man aged 25 to 40 who received the YFV17D yellow fever vaccine. The genes are TRBV20-1 and TRBJ2-3; the D gene is possibly TRBD2 (6 bases). Sequenced here: CD4+ T cells sorted from PBMCs, sampled 10 days after the yellow fever booster vaccination. CDR3 amino acids: CGALNRGGTTDTQYF. CDR3 in DNA: TGCGGTGCCCTCAACAGAGGCGGGACCACAGATACGCAGTATTTT.